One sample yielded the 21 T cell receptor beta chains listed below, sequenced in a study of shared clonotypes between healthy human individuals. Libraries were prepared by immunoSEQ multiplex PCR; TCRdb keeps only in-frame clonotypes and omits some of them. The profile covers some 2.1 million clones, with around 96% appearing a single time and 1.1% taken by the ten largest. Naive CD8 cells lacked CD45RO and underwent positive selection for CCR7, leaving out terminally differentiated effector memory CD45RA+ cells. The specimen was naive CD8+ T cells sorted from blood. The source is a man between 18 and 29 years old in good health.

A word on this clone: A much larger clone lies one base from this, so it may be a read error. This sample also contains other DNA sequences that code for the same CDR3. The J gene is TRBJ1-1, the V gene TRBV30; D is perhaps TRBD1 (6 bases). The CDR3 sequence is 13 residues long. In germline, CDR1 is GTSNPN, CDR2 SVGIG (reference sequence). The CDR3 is CAWTRRGGLEAFF. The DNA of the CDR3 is TGTGCCTGGACCCGGAGGGGGGGACTCGAAGCATTCTTT.

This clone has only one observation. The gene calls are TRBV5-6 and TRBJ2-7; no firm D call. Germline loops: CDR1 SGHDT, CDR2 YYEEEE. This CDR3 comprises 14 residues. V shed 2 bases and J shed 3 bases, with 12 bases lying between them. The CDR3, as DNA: TGTGCCAGCAGCTTTGGCTCCGGAGTCTACGAGCAGTACTTC. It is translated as CASSFGSGVYEQYF. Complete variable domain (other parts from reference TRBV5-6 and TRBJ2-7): DAGVTQSPTHLIKTRGQQVTLRCSPKSGHDTVSWYQQALGQGPQFIFQYYEEEERQRGNFPDRFSGHQFPNYSSELNVNALLLGDSALYLCASSFGSGVYEQYFGPGTRLTVT.

The CDR3 coding sequence is TGTGCCAGCAGTGGTACAGCGGGAGGGCCGGTCGGGGAGACCCAGTACTTC. Its protein is CASSGTAGGPVGETQYF. This sequence joins TRBV7-2 and TRBJ2-5, with 10 bases aligning to TRBD2. The CDR3 has 17 amino acids. The germline V gene has CDR1 SGHTA and CDR2 FQGNSA. V lost 6 bases to trimming and J lost 5 bases; unmatched junction nucleotides: 15.

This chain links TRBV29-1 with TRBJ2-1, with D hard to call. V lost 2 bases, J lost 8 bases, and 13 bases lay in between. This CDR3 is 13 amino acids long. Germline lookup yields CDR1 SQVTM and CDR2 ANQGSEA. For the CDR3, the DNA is TGCAGCGTTGAATACCAGCTACGCCATGAGCAGTTCTTC. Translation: CSVEYQLRHEQFF.

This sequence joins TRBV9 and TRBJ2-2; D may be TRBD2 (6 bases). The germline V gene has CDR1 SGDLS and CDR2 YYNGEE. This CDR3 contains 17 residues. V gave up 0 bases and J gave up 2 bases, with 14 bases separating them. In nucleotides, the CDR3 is TGTGCCAGCAGCGTAGTGCCCGCAGGGACTAACACCGGGGAGCTGTTTTTT. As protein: CASSVVPAGTNTGELFF.

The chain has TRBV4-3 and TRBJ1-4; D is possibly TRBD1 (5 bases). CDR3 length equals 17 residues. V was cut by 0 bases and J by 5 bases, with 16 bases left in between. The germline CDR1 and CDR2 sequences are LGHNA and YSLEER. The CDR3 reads CASSQDPTGGENEKLFF. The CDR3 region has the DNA TGCGCCAGCAGCCAAGACCCCACGGGGGGTGAAAATGAAAAACTGTTTTTT.

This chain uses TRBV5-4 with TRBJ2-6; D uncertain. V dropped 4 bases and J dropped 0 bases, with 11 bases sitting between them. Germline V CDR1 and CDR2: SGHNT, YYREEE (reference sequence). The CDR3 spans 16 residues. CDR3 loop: CASSPSLSSGANVLTF. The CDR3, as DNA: TGTGCCAGCAGCCCTTCTCTTAGCTCTGGGGCCAACGTCCTGACTTTC.

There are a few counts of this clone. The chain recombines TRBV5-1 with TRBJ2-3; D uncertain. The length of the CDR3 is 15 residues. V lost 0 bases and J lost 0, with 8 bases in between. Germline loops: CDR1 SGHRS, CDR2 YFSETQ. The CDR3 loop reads CASSLESPSTDTQYF. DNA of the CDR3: TGCGCCAGCAGCTTGGAGTCCCCTAGCACAGATACGCAGTATTTT.

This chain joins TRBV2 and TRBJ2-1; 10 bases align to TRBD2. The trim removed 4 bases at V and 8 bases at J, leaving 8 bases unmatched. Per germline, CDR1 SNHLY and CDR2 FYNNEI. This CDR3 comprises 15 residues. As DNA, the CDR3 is TGTGCCAGCAGTGGAGCGGGAGGGCCCTTCTATGAGCAGTTCTTC. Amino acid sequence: CASSGAGGPFYEQFF.

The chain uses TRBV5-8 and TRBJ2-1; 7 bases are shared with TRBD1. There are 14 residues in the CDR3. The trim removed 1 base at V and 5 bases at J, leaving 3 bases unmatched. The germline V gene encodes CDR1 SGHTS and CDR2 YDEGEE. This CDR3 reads CASSLWTGNNEQFF. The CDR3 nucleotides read TGTGCCAGCAGCTTGTGGACAGGAAACAATGAGCAGTTCTTC.

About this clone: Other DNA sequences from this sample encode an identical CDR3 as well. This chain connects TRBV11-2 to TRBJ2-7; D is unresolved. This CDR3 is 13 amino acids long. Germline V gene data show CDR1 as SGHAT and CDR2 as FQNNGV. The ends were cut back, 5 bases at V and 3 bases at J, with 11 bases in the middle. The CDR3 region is CASSPVGSYEQYF. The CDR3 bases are TGTGCCAGCAGCCCCGTCGGAAGCTACGAGCAGTACTTC.

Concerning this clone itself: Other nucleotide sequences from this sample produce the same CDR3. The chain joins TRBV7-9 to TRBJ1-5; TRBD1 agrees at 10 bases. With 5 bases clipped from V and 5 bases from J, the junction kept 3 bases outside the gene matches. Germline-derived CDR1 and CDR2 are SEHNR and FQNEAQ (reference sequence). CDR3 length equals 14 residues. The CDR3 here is CASSPGQGYQPQHF. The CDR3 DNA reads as TGTGCCAGCAGCCCGGGACAGGGGTATCAGCCCCAGCATTTT.

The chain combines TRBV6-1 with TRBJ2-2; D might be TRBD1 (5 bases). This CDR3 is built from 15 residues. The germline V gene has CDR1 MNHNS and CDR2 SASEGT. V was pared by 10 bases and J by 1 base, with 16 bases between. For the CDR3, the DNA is TGTGCCACCCCAATTCAAGGGGAGAACACCGGGGAGCTGTTTTTT. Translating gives CATPIQGENTGELFF.

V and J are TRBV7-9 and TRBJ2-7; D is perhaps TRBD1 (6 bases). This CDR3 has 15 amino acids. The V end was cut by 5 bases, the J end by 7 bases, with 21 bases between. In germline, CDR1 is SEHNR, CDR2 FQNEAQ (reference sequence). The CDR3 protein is CASSRPLPGAREQYF. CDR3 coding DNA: TGTGCCAGCAGCCGCCCTCTCCCAGGGGCGAGGGAGCAGTACTTC. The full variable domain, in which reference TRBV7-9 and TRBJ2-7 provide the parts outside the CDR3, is DTGVSQNPRHKITKRGQNVTFRCDPISEHNRLYWYRQTLGQGPEFLTYFQNEAQLEKSRLLSDRFSAERPKGSFSTLEIQRTEQGDSAMYLCASSRPLPGAREQYFGPGTRLTVT.

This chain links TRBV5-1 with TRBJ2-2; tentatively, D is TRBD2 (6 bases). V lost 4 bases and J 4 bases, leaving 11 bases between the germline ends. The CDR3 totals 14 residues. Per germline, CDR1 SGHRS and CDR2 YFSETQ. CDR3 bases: TGCGCCAGCAGCCCCGGGACTCTCACCGGGGAGCTGTTTTTT. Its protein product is CASSPGTLTGELFF.

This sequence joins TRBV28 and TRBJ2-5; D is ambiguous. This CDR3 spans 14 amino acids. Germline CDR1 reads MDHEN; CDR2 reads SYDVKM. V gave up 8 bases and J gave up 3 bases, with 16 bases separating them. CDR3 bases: TGTGCCAGCCACTCCAGGTGGGGTAAAGAGACCCAGTACTTC. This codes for CASHSRWGKETQYF.

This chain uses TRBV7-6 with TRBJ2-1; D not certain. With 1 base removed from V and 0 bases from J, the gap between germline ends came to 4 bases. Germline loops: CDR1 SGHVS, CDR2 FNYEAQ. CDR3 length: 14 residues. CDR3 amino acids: CASSLENSYNEQFF. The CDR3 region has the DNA TGTGCCAGCAGCTTAGAAAACTCCTACAATGAGCAGTTCTTC.

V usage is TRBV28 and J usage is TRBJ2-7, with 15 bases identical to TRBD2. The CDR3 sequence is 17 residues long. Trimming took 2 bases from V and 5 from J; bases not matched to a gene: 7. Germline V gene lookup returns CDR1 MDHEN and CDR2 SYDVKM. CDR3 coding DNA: TGTGCCAGCAGTTTAGCCGTTGGACTAGCGGGAGGGGACGAGCAGTACTTC. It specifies CASSLAVGLAGGDEQYF.

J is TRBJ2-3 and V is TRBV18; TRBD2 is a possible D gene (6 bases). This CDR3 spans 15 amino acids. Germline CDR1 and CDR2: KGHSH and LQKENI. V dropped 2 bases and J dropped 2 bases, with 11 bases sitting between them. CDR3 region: CASSPEREDTDTQYF. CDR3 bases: TGTGCCAGCTCACCAGAAAGGGAGGACACAGATACGCAGTATTTT.

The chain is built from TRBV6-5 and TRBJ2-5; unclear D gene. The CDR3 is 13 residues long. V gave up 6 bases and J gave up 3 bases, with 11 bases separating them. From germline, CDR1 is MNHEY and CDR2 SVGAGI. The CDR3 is CASSPVFEETQYF. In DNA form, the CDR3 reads TGTGCCAGCAGCCCTGTCTTCGAAGAGACCCAGTACTTC.

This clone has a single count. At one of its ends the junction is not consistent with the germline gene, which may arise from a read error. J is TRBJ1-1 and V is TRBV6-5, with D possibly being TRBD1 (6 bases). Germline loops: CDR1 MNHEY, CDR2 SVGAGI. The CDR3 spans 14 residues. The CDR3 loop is CASSLNPGVRGLSF. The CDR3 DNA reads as TGTGCCAGCAGTCTTAACCCGGGAGTCAGGGGTCTCTCGTTT.